This TCR beta chain was documented in a study of blood T cell repertoires in COVID-19. Assay: immunoSEQ multiplex PCR; the TCRdb copy retains only in-frame clones and omits some. This table has roughly 200,000 clones, around 79% appearing once. Germline V gene sequence: CDR1 KGHDR, CDR2 SFDVKD. The CDR3 runs 15 residues. Trimming removed 4 bases at V and 9 bases at J, with 15 bases between. This clonotype was obtained from a woman aged 40 to 49 with COVID-19, enrolled during active disease. The V gene is TRBV24-1, the J gene TRBJ1-6, with a weak D call TRBD1 (6 bases). Sequencing input: peripheral blood. The CDR3 here is CATSDPRGASSPLHF. For the CDR3, the DNA is TGTGCCACCAGTGACCCCCGGGGGGCGTCTTCACCCCTCCACTTT.